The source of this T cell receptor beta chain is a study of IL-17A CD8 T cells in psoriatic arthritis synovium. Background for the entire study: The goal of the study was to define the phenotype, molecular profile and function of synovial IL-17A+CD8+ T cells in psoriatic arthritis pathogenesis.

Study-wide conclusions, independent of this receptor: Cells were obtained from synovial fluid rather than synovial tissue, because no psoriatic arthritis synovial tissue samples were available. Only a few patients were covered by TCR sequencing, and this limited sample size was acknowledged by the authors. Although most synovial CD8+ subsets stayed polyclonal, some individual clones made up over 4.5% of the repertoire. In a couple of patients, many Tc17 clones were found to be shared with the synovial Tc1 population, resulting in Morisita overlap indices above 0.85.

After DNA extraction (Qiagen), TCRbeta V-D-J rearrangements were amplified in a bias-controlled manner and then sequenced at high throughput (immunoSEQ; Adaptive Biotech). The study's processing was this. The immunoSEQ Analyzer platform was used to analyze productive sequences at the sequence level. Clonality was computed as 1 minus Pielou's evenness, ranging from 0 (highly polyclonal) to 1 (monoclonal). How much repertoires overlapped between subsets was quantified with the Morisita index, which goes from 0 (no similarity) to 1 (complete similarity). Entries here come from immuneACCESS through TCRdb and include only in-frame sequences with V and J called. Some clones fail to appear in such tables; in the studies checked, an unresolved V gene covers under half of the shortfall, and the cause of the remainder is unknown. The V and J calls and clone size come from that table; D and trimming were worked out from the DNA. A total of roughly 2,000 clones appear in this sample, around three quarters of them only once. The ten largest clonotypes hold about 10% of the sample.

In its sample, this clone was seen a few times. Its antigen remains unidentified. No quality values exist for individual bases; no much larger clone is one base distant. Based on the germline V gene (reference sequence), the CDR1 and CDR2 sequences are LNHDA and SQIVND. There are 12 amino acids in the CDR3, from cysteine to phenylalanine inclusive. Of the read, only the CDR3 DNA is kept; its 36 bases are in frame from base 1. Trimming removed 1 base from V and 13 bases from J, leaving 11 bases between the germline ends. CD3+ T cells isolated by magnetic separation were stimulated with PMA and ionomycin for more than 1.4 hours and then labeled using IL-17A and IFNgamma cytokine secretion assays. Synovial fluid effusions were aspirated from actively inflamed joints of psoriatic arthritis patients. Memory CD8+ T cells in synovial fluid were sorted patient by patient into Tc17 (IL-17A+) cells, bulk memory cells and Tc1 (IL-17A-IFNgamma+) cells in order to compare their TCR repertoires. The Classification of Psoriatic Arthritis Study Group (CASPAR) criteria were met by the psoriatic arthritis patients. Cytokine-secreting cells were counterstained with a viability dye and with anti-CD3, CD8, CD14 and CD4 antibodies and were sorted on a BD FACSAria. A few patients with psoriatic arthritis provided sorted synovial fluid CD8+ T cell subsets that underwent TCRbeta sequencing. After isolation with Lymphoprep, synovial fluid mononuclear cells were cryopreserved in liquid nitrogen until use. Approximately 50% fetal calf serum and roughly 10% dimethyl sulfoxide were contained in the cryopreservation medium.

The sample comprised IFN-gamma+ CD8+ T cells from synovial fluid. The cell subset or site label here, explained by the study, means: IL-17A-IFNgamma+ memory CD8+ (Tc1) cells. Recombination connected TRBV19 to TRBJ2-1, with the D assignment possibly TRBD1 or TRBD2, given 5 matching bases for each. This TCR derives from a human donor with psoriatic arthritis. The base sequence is TGTGCCAGTAGTATAGGCTGGGACCCACAGTTCTTC. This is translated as CASSIGWDPQFF.